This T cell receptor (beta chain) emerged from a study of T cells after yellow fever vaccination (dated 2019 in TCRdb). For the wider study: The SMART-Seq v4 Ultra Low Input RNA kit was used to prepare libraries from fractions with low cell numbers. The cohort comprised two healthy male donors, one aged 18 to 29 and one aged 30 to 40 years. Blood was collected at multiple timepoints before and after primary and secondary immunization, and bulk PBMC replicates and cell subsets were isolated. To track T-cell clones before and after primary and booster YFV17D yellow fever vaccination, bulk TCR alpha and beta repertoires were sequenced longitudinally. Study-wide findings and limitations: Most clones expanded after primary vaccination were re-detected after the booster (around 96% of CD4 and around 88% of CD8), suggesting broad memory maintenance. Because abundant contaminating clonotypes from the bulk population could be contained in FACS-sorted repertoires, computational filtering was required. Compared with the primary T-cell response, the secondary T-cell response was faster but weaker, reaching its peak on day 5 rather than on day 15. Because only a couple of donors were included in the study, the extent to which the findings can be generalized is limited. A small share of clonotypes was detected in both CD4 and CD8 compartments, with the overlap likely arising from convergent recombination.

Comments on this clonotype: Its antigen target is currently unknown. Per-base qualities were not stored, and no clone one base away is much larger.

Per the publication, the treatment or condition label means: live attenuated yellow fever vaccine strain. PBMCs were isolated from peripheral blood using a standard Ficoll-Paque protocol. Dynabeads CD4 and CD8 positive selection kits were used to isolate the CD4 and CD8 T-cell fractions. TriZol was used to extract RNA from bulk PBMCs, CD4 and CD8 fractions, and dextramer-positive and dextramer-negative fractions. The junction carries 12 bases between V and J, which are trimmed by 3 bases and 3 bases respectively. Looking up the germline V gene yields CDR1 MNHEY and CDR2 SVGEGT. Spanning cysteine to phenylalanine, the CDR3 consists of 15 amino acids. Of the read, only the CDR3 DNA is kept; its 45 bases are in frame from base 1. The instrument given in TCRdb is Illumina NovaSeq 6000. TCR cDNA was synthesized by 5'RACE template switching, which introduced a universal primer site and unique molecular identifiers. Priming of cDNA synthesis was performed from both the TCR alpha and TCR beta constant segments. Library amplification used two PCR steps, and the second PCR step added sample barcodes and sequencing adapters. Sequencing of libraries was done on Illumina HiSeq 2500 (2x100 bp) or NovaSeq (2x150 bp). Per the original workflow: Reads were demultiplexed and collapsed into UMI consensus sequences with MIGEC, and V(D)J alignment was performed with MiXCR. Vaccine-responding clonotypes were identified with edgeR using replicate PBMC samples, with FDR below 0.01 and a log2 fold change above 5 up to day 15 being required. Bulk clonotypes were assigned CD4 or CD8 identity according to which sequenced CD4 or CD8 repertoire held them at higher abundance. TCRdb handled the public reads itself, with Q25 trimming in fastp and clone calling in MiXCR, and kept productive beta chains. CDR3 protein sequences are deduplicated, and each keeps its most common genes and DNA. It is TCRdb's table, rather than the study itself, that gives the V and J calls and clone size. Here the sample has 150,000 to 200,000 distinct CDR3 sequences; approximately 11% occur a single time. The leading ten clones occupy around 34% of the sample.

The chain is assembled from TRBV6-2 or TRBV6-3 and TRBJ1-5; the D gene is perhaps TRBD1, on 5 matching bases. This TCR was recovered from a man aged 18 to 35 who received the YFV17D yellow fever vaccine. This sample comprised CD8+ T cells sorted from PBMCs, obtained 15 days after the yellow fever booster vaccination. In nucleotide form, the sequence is TGTGCCAGCAGTTATCTTGGGGGATACAATCAGCCCCAGCATTTT. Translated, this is CASSYLGGYNQPQHF.